This TCR beta chain was documented in a study of T cells in Graves' hyperthyroidism and ophthalmopathy. Overall study results and limits: Also found in blood were most expanded thyroid clonotypes above 0.001.

RNA transcripts were the template for amplifying TCR beta CDR3 regions. HTBI primers were the set used in a first-round RT-PCR of the TCR CDR3. MiXCR, applied by TCRdb to the multiplex PCR reads, yields one record per CDR3 protein. The sample holds some 720,000 distinct CDR3 sequences; roughly 17% are singletons and the top ten take under 10%. Regarding this clonotype: Antigen unknown.

V gave up 6 bases and J gave up 3 bases; unmatched junction bases: 17. The CDR3 has 18 amino acids. The germline V gene encodes CDR1 SGHTA and CDR2 FQGNSA. The receptor comes from a man between 18 and 35 years old with Graves' hyperthyroidism. V is TRBV7-2 and J is TRBJ2-3; 8 nucleotides line up with TRBD2. Sequencing was performed on blood. This CDR3 is CASSQGWGLDLETDTQYF. The CDR3 nucleotides read TGTGCCAGCAGTCAAGGGTGGGGACTAGATTTAGAAACAGATACGCAGTATTTT.